This TCR beta chain was identified in a study of response to subunit inactivated influenza vaccine. This clonotype appeared a few times. From the RT-PCR reads, TCRdb called clonotypes with MiXCR, one entry per CDR3 protein. This table has 300,000 to 350,000 distinct CDR3 sequences, 21% appearing once. This sequence originates from a man between 50 and 75 years old who received an inactivated influenza vaccine. Source: PBMCs from blood, taken about 20 months after vaccination.

The chain's CDR3 is CASSQRSRGEETQYF. CDR3 DNA sequence: TGTGCCAGCAGCCAACGATCCCGGGGAGAAGAGACCCAGTACTTC. The chain links TRBV4-2 to TRBJ2-5; perhaps TRBD2 as D (5 bases). The CDR3 length is 15 residues. V was cut by 2 bases and J by 3 bases, with 13 bases left in between. The germline CDR1 and CDR2 sequences are LGHNA and YNFKEQ.